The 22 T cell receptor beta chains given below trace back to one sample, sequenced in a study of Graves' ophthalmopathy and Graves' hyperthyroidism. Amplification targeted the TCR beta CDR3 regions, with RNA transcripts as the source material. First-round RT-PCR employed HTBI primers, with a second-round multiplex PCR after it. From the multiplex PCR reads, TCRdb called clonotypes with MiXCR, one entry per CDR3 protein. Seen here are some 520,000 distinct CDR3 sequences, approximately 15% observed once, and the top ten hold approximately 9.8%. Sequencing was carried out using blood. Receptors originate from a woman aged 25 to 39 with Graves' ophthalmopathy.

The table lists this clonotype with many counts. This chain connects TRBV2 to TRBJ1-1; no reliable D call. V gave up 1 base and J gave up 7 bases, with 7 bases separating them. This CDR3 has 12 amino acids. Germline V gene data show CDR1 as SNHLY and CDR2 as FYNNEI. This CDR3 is CASSEGWYEAFF. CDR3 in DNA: TGTGCCAGCAGTGAAGGTTGGTATGAAGCTTTCTTT.

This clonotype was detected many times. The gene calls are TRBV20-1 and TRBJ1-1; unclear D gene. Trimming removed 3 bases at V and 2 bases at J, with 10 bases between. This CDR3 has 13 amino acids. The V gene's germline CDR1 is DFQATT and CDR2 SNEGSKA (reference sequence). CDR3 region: CSASQNLNTEAFF. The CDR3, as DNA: TGCAGTGCTAGCCAAAACCTTAACACTGAAGCTTTCTTT.

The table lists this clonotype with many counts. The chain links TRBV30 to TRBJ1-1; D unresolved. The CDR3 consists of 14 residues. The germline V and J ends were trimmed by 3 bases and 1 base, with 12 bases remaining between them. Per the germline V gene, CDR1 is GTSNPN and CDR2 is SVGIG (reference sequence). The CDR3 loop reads CAWSDRASNTEAFF. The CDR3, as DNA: TGTGCCTGGAGCGATCGGGCGTCGAACACTGAAGCTTTCTTT.

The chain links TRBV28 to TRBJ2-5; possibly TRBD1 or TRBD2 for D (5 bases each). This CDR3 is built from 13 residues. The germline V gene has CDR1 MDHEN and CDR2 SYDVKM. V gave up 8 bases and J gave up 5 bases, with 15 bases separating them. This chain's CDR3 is CASGLGRWETQYF. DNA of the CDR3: TGTGCCAGCGGCTTGGGACGGTGGGAGACCCAGTACTTC.

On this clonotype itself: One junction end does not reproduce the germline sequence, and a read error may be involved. The CDR3: CASSLYGRGYKNIKYF. CDR3 nucleotide sequence: TGTGCCAGCAGCTTGTACGGCAGGGGGTACAAAAACATTAAGTACTTC. The chain employs TRBV2 and TRBJ2-4, with 7 bases matching TRBD1. From germline, CDR1 is SNHLY and CDR2 FYNNEI. The CDR3 extends over 16 amino acids.

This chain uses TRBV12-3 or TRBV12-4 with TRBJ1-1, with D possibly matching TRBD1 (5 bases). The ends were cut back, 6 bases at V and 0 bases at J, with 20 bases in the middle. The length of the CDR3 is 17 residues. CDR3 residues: CASRYRPRGFVNTEAFF. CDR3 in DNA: TGTGCCAGCAGGTACAGGCCCCGCGGGTTTGTGAACACTGAAGCTTTCTTT.

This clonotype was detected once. The CDR3 reads CASSYSTGVEEQYF. The CDR3 DNA reads TGTGCCAGCAGTTACTCCACAGGGGTCGAAGAGCAGTACTTC. The V gene is TRBV6-2 or TRBV6-3, the J gene TRBJ2-7, with 7 bases fitting TRBD1. Germline V gene sequence: CDR1 MNHEY, CDR2 SVGEGT. The CDR3 covers 14 residues. The V gene end was trimmed by 0 bases and the J gene end by 7 bases; junction bases not matched to a gene: 6.

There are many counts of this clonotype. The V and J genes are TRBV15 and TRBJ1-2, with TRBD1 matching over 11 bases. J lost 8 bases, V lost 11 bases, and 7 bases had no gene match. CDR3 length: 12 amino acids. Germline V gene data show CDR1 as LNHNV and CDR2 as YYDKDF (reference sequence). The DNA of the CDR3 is TGTGCCGTGGGACAGGGGGTGTTCGGCTACACCTTC. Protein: CAVGQGVFGYTF.

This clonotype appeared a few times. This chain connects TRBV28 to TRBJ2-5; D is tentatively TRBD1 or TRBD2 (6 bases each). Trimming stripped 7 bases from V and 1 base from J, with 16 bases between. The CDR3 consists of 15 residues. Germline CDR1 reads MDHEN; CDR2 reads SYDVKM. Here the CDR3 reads CASTALGGTQETQYF. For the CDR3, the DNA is TGTGCCAGCACCGCCTTAGGGGGGACCCAAGAGACCCAGTACTTC.

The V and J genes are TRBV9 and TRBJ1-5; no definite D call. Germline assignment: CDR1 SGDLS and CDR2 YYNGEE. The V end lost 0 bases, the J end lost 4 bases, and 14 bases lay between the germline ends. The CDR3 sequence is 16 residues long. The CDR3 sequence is CASSVGPGFQNQPQHF. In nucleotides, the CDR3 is TGTGCCAGCAGCGTAGGCCCCGGGTTTCAGAATCAGCCCCAGCATTTT. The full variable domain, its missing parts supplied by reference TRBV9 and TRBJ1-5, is DSGVTQTPKHLITATGQRVTLRCSPRSGDLSVYWYQQSLDQGLQFLIQYYNGEERAKGNILERFSAQQFPDLHSELNLSSLELGDSALYFCASSVGPGFQNQPQHFGDGTRLSIL.

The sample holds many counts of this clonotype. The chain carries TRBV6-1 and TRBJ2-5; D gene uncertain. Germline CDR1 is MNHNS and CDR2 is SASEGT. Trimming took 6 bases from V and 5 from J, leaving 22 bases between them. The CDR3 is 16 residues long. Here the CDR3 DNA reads TGTGCCAGCAGACCCCTCTCTACAGAGGTGGGGGAGACCCAGTACTTC. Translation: CASRPLSTEVGETQYF.

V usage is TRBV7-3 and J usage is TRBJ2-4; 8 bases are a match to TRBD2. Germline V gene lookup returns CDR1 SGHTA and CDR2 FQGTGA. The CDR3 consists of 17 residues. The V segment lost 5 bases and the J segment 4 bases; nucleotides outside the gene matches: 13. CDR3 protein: CASSETARGVGKNIQYF. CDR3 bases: TGTGCCAGCAGCGAGACCGCGCGGGGGGTAGGGAAAAACATTCAGTACTTC.

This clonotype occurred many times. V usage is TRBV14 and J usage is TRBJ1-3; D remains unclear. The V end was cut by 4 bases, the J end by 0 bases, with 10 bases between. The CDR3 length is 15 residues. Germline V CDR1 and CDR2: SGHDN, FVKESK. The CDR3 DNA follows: TGTGCCAGCAGCCTTAGGGCCCGCTCTGGAAACACCATATATTTT. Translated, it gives CASSLRARSGNTIYF.

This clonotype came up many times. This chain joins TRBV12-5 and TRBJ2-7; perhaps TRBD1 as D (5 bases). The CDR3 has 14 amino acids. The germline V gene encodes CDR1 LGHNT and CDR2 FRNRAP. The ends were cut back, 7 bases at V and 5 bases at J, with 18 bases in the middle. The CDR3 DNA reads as TGTGCTAGTGTAGTAGGTCCAGGGATGAACGAGCAGTACTTC. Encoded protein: CASVVGPGMNEQYF.

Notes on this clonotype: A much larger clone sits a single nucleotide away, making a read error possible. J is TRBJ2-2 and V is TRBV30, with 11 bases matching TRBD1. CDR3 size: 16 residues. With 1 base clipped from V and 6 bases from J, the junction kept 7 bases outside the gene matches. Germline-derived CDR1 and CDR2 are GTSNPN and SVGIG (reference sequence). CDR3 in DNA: TGTGCCTGGAGTGAAGGACAGGGGGCGCGATCCGGGGAGCTGTTTTTT. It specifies CAWSEGQGARSGELFF. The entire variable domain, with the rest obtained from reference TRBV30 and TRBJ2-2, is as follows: SQTIHQWPATLVQPVGSPLSLECTVEGTSNPNLYWYRQAAGRGLQLLFYSVGIGQISSEVPQNLSASRPQDRQFILSSKKLLLSDSGFYLCAWSEGQGARSGELFFGEGSRLTVL.

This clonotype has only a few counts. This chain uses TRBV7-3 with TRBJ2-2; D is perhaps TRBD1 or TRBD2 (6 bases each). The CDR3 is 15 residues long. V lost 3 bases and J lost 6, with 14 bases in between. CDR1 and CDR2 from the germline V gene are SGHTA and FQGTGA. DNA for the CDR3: TGTGCCAGCAGCTTTGGGGGGCCGAGGTCCGGGGAGCTGTTTTTT. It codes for CASSFGGPRSGELFF.

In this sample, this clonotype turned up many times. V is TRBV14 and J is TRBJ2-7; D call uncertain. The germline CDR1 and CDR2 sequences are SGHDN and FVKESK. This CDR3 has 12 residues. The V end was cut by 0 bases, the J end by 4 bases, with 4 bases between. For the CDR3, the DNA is TGTGCCAGCAGCCAAGAATGGTACGAGCAGTACTTC. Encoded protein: CASSQEWYEQYF.

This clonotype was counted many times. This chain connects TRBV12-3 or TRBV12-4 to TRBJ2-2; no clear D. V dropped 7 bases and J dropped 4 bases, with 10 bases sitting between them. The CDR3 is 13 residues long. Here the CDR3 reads CASILTRTGELFF. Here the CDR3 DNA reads TGTGCCAGCATACTGACCCGCACCGGGGAGCTGTTTTTT.

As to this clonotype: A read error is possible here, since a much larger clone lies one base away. In nucleotides, the CDR3 is TGCAGTGCTAGCGGGGGAACCTACGAGCAGTACTTC. Translation gives CSASGGTYEQYF. The gene calls are TRBV20-1 and TRBJ2-7; possible D gene TRBD2, 6 bases. The CDR3 consists of 12 residues. Per the germline V gene, CDR1 is DFQATT and CDR2 is SNEGSKA (reference sequence). The V and J ends lost 3 bases and 2 bases respectively, with 8 bases between them.

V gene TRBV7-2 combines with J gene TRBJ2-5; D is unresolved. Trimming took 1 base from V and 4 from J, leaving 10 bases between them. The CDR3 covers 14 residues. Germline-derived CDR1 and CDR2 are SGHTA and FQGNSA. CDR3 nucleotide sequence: TGTGCCAGCAGCTTAGACCCCCGGAGAGAGACCCAGTACTTC. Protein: CASSLDPRRETQYF.

The CDR3 DNA is TGCGCCAGCAGCTTGCGGACAGGGAATTCACCCCTCCACTTT. Protein: CASSLRTGNSPLHF. The chain joins TRBV5-1 to TRBJ1-6; 8 bases are a match to TRBD1. Trimming took 1 base from V and 7 from J; bases not matched to a gene: 1. In germline, CDR1 is SGHRS, CDR2 YFSETQ. The CDR3 is made up of 14 amino acids.

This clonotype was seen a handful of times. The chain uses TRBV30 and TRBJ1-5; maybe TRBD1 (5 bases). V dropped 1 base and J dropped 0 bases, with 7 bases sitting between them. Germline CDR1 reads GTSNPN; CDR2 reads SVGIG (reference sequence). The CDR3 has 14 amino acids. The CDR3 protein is CAWSGTISNQPQHF. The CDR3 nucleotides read TGTGCCTGGAGTGGGACAATTAGCAATCAGCCCCAGCATTTT.